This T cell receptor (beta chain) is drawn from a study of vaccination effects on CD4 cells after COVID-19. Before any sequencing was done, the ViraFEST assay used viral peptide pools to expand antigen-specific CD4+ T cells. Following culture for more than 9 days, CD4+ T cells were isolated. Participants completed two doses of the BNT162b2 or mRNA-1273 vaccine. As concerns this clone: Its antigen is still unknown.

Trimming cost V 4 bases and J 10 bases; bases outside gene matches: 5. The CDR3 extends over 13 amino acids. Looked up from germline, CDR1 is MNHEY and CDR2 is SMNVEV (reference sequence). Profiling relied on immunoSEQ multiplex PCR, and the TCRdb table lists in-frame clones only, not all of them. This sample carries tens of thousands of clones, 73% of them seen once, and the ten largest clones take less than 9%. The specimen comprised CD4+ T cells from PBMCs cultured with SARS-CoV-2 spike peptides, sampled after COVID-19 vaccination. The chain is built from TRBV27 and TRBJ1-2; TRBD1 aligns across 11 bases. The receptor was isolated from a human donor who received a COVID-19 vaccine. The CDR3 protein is CASSSGQGEAYTF. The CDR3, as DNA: TGTGCCAGCAGTTCGGGACAGGGGGAGGCCTACACCTTC.